The entry below describes one TCR beta chain. The antigen remains unidentified. Investigators performed immunoSEQ version v3.0 at survey level. Sequencing used immunoSEQ multiplex PCR; TCRdb keeps in-frame clones, though not all of them. The sample records over 30,000 clones, 87% being singletons. The sample is drawn from a study of long-term antiretroviral therapy in people with HIV. Looking at the study overall: Samples from the earliest time points predate the 2015 immediate-ART recommendation by about a decade. Findings and caveats of the study: Repertoires from HIV showed CDR3 length ranges narrower than those of controls. Clonotypes expanded prior to ART showed repertoire dominance at all sampled time points. Upon ART, diversity increased but remained lower than transplant donor controls.

Source: unsorted PBMCs, taken 1.1 years after starting antiretroviral therapy. This TCR was recovered from a man aged 18 to 35 with HIV.

DNA for the CDR3: TGTGCCAGCAGCTTACGCCAGCCCTCCTACGAGCAGTACTTC. This gives the protein CASSLRQPSYEQYF. The genes are TRBV13 and TRBJ2-7; D gene ambiguous. V lost 2 bases and J 0 bases, leaving 8 bases between the germline ends. CDR1 is PRHDT, CDR2 FYEKMQ, per germline (reference sequence). This CDR3 has 14 amino acids. The complete variable domain, with remaining parts taken from reference TRBV13 and TRBJ2-7, reads AAGVIQSPRHLIKEKRETATLKCYPIPRHDTVYWYQQGPGQDPQFLISFYEKMQSDKGSIPDRFSAQQFSDYHSELNMSSLELGDSALYFCASSLRQPSYEQYFGPGTRLTVT.